This TCR beta chain was sequenced for a study of T cell responses to AZD1222 COVID-19 vaccine. The CDR3 runs to 14 residues. Trimming removed 1 base from V and 5 bases from J, with 8 bases in between. Germline V CDR1 and CDR2: KGHDR, SFDVKD. Libraries were prepared by immunoSEQ multiplex PCR; TCRdb keeps only in-frame clonotypes and omits some of them. The sample yields about 160,000 clones, 92% seen once. This material consisted of peripheral blood, taken 28 days after the second AZD1222 dose. V is TRBV24-1 and J is TRBJ1-5, with D hard to call. This receptor was obtained from an adult who received the AZD1222 COVID-19 vaccine. The CDR3 reads CATSDFSGDQPQHF. CDR3 bases: TGTGCCACCAGTGATTTCTCGGGAGATCAGCCCCAGCATTTT.